These 5 T cell receptor beta chains came from one sample sequenced in a study of neoadjuvant anti-PD-1 for oral cavity cancer. Only in-frame clones appear in the TCRdb table, and some are missing; sequencing was by immunoSEQ multiplex PCR. The sample contains about 72,000 clones, around four fifths of which appear only once. The source material was PBMCs, sampled before nivolumab (anti-PD-1) treatment. The origin of the receptors is a person between 40 and 85 years old with oral cavity squamous cell carcinoma.

The chain carries TRBV9 and TRBJ1-2; D unresolved. Germline V gene data show CDR1 as SGDLS and CDR2 as YYNGEE. This CDR3 has 13 amino acids. V was clipped by 2 bases and J by 2 bases, with 7 bases between them. Here the CDR3 reads CASSVRDNYGYTF. DNA of the CDR3: TGTGCCAGCAGCGTCCGAGACAACTATGGCTACACCTTC.

The chain uses TRBV15 and TRBJ2-7, with D perhaps matching TRBD2 (6 bases). Looked up from germline, CDR1 is LNHNV and CDR2 is YYDKDF (reference sequence). V dropped 5 bases and J dropped 0 bases, with 8 bases sitting between them. This CDR3 comprises 13 residues. CDR3 amino acids: CATSSTSSYEQYF. CDR3 DNA: TGTGCCACCAGCTCGACTAGCTCCTACGAGCAGTACTTC. The variable domain in full, completed from reference TRBV15 and TRBJ2-7, reads DAMVIQNPRYQVTQFGKPVTLSCSQTLNHNVMYWYQQKSSQAPKLLFHYYDKDFNNEADTPDNFQSRRPNTSFCFLDIRSPGLGDTAMYLCATSSTSSYEQYFGPGTRLTVT.

This clone was seen just once. This chain links TRBV27 with TRBJ2-5; no firm D call. Deletions cut 4 bases from V and 7 bases from J, with 10 bases between. Looked up from germline, CDR1 is MNHEY and CDR2 is SMNVEV (reference sequence). CDR3 size: 12 residues. In nucleotides, the CDR3 is TGTGCCAGCAGTTCTACATGGGGGACCCAGTACTTC. Its protein is CASSSTWGTQYF.

The rearrangement links TRBV28 to TRBJ1-5; no clear D. CDR3 length equals 17 residues. The germline CDR1 and CDR2 sequences are MDHEN and SYDVKM. Trimming left V 3 bases short and J 0 bases short, with 15 bases between. In DNA, the CDR3 is TGTGCCAGCAGTTTCCGCAGCCCGTCCTATAGCAATCAGCCCCAGCATTTT. Translation: CASSFRSPSYSNQPQHF.

This sequence joins TRBV6-4 and TRBJ1-3, with no clear D. This CDR3 is built from 11 residues. Germline CDR1 MRHNA, CDR2 SNTAGT. Deletions cut 4 bases from V and 8 bases from J, with 6 bases between. The CDR3 region is CASSGDYTIYF. For the CDR3, the DNA is TGTGCCAGCAGTGGGGATTACACCATATATTTT.